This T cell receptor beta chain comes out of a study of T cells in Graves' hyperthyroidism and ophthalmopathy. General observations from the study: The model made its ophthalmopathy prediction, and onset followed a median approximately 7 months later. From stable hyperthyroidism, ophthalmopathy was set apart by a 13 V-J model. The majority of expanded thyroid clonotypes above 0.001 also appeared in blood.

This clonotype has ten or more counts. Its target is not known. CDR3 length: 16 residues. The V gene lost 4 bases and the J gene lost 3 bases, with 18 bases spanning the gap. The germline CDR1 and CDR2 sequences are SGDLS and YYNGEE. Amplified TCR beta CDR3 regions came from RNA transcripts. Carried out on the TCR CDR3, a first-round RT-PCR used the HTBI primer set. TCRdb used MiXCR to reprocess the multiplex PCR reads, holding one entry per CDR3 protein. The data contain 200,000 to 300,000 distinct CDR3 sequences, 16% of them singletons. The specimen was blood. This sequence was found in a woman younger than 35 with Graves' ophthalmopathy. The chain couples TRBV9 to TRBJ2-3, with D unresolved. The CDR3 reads CASSPEAGFNTDTQYF. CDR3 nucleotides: TGTGCCAGCAGCCCCGAGGCCGGTTTCAATACAGATACGCAGTATTTT.